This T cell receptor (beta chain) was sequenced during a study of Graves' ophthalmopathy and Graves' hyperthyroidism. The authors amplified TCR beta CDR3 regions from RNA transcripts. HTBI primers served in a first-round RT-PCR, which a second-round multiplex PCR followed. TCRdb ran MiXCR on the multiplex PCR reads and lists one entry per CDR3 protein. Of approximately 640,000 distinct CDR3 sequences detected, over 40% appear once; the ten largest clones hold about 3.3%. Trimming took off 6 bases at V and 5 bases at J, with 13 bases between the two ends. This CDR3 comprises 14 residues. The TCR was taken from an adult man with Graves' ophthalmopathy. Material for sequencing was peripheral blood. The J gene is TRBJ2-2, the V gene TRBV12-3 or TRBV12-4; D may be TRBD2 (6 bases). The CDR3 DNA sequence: TGTGCCAGCAGCTCTAGCAGCGGGACCGGGGAGCTGTTTTTT. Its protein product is CASSSSSGTGELFF.